Shown below are 16 T cell receptor beta chains from a single sample sequenced in a study of CD8 T cells in ankylosing spondylitis. TCRdb passed the 5' RACE reads through MiXCR, listing each CDR3 protein once. The data show roughly 250,000 distinct CDR3 sequences, roughly 8.6% seen once. Sequencing was carried out using blood, either unsorted or a sorted T cell fraction (not recorded which). The receptors shown here come from a male donor with ankylosing spondylitis or in good health (not recorded which).

This clonotype was seen ten or more times. This chain connects TRBV6-5 to TRBJ2-7; D remains unclear. This CDR3 comprises 12 residues. Trimming shortened V by 5 bases and J by 4 bases, and 9 bases separated the two germline ends. CDR1 MNHEY and CDR2 SVGAGI come from the germline V gene. This CDR3 is CASSKNWYEQYF. The CDR3 nucleotides are TGTGCCAGCAGTAAAAACTGGTACGAGCAGTACTTC.

This clonotype was seen ten or more times. The chain links TRBV29-1 to TRBJ2-2, with D perhaps TRBD1 or TRBD2 (5 bases each). The V and J ends lost 7 bases and 1 base respectively, with 13 bases between them. Germline assignment: CDR1 SQVTM and CDR2 ANQGSEA. This CDR3 contains 14 residues. CDR3 bases: TGCAGCGGAGAGGGGATTGGGAACACCGGGGAGCTGTTTTTT. It yields the protein CSGEGIGNTGELFF.

This clonotype was seen repeatedly, ten times or more. J is TRBJ2-1 and V is TRBV5-1; tentatively, D is TRBD2 (5 bases). The CDR3 is 13 residues long. The germline V gene encodes CDR1 SGHRS and CDR2 YFSETQ. V was shortened by 2 bases and J by 4 bases, with 7 bases between the two germline ends. For the CDR3, the DNA is TGCGCCAGCAGCTTCGGGGTTTACAATGAGCAGTTCTTC. Its protein is CASSFGVYNEQFF.

This clonotype was counted many times. The chain uses TRBV6-5 and TRBJ1-2, with D possibly matching TRBD1 (5 bases). The V gene lost 6 bases and the J gene lost 7 bases, with 12 bases spanning the gap. The CDR3 is 12 residues long. Germline V lookup: CDR1 MNHEY, CDR2 SVGAGI. The CDR3: CASRLGVAGYTF. The CDR3, as DNA: TGTGCCAGCAGACTGGGGGTTGCTGGCTACACCTTC.

There are many counts of this clonotype. The chain uses TRBV27 and TRBJ1-1; no definite D call. V shed 6 bases and J shed 2 bases, with 7 bases lying between them. Germline V CDR1 and CDR2: MNHEY, SMNVEV (reference sequence). The CDR3 has 12 amino acids. In DNA form, the CDR3 reads TGTGCCAGCAGGGACGTAAACACTGAAGCTTTCTTT. Translation: CASRDVNTEAFF.

This clonotype was found many times. At one boundary the junction diverges from the germline segment, which might be a read error. The chain has TRBV7-9 and TRBJ2-7; 9 bases line up with TRBD1. The length of the CDR3 is 15 residues. Germline V gives CDR1 SEHNR, CDR2 FQNEAQ (reference sequence). In DNA, the CDR3 is TGTGCCAGCAGCTTAGCCGGGACAGGGTCCTCCGAGCAGTACTTC. Translation gives CASSLAGTGSSEQYF. The full variable domain, completed using reference TRBV7-9 and TRBJ2-7, is DTGVSQNPRHKITKRGQNVTFRCDPISEHNRLYWYRQTLGQGPEFLTYFQNEAQLEKSRLLSDRFSAERPKGSFSTLEIQRTEQGDSAMYLCASSLAGTGSSEQYFGPGTRLTVT.

This clonotype was seen at least ten times. The chain combines TRBV19 with TRBJ1-1; no reliable D call. V lost 8 bases and J lost 1, with 8 bases in between. The CDR3 loop spans 12 amino acids. Germline values: CDR1 LNHDA, CDR2 SQIVND (reference sequence). CDR3 bases: TGTGCCAGTGGGGTCCCGAACACTGAAGCTTTCTTT. Its protein product is CASGVPNTEAFF.

The gene calls are TRBV5-1 and TRBJ2-4; no clear D. Germline-derived CDR1 and CDR2 are SGHRS and YFSETQ. The germline V and J ends were trimmed by 3 bases and 2 bases, with 9 bases remaining between them. There are 14 residues in the CDR3. CDR3 sequence reads: CASSSAGTKNIQYF. The CDR3 coding sequence is TGCGCCAGCAGCTCAGCTGGGACCAAAAACATTCAGTACTTC.

There are many counts of this clonotype. The chain has TRBV6-1 and TRBJ1-1; no clear D. This CDR3 has 13 residues. Trimming left V 6 bases short and J 0 bases short, with 8 bases between. Germline CDR1 is MNHNS and CDR2 is SASEGT. CDR3 nucleotides: TGTGCCAGCAGGTCAGAGCTGAACACTGAAGCTTTCTTT. Translating gives CASRSELNTEAFF.

CDR3 nucleotide sequence: TGTGCCAGTAGTATAGCAAGGGAAAGCGGGAGATCCTACGAGCAGTACTTC. Translated: CASSIARESGRSYEQYF. The V and J genes are TRBV19 and TRBJ2-7, with TRBD2 matching 8 bases. Germline CDR1 LNHDA, CDR2 SQIVND (reference sequence). The CDR3 runs 17 residues. J was trimmed by 1 base and V by 1 base; bases with no gene match: 9.

This chain connects TRBV30 to TRBJ2-7, with D tentatively TRBD1 (6 bases). Germline lookup yields CDR1 GTSNPN and CDR2 SVGIG (reference sequence). This CDR3 has 14 amino acids. Trimming stripped 2 bases from V and 1 base from J, with 12 bases between. Here the CDR3 DNA reads TGTGCCTGGAGTTCAACAGGGTGGTCCTACGAGCAGTACTTC. This gives the protein CAWSSTGWSYEQYF.

This clonotype occurred many times. The gene calls are TRBV11-2 and TRBJ2-7, with D unclear. CDR3 length equals 17 residues. The germline CDR1 and CDR2 sequences are SGHAT and FQNNGV. Trimming shortened V by 0 bases and J by 0 bases, and 15 bases separated the two germline ends. The CDR3: CASSLDHQLRYSYEQYF. CDR3 coding DNA: TGTGCCAGCAGCTTAGATCACCAGTTGAGGTACTCCTACGAGCAGTACTTC.

This clonotype was observed many times. V is TRBV12-3 or TRBV12-4 and J is TRBJ2-3, with D perhaps matching TRBD1 (6 bases). The V and J ends lost 6 bases and 3 bases respectively, with 13 bases between them. The CDR3 sequence is 14 residues long. Here the CDR3 DNA reads TGTGCCAGCAGACCTGTGGGGGCGACAGATACGCAGTATTTT. This gives the protein CASRPVGATDTQYF.

This chain joins TRBV12-3 or TRBV12-4 and TRBJ2-1; 10 bases match TRBD2. The CDR3 consists of 16 residues. Trimming at V came to 6 bases and at J to 3 bases, leaving 8 bases not matched to a gene. CDR3 nucleotides: TGTGCCAGCAGCGGTCCTCTAGCGGGGGTCTACAATGAGCAGTTCTTC. Residues: CASSGPLAGVYNEQFF.

Many counts were recorded for this clonotype. The chain is built from TRBV11-2 and TRBJ2-7, with D possibly matching TRBD1 (6 bases). There are 14 residues in the CDR3. CDR1 SGHAT and CDR2 FQNNGV come from the germline V gene. V lost 8 bases to trimming and J lost 0 bases, with 14 bases between them. CDR3 in DNA: TGTGCCAGCCTTAAGGACAGTACCTCCTACGAGCAGTACTTC. Translating gives CASLKDSTSYEQYF.

This clonotype was seen a few times. The chain uses TRBV7-9 and TRBJ2-5; TRBD1 aligns across 11 bases. J was trimmed by 4 bases and V by 5 bases; bases with no gene match: 6. Germline V CDR1 and CDR2: SEHNR, FQNEAQ (reference sequence). The CDR3 consists of 15 residues. CDR3 sequence: CASSPTGTGGETQYF. The CDR3 nucleotides read TGTGCCAGCAGCCCTACCGGGACAGGGGGAGAGACCCAGTACTTC.